This T cell receptor (beta chain) stems from a study of OX40 agonist ivuxolimab in advanced cancers. Describing the broader study: The costimulatory receptor OX40 (CD134) was targeted by ivuxolimab, a fully human IgG2 agonistic monoclonal antibody. Intravenous ivuxolimab was administered to patients every 2 weeks at six dose levels: 0.01, 0.1, 0.3, 1.5, 3 and 10 mg/kg. Of the 50 to 55 patients in dose escalation, about 20 had hepatocellular carcinoma, some 15 had melanoma, 9 had renal cell carcinoma and 9 had head and neck cancer. In the dose-escalation cohort, around four fifths of patients were male, and the mean age was 60 years with a range of 23 to 79. Patients were allowed to have had prior anti-PD-1, anti-PD-L1 or anti-CTLA-4 therapy, and 30% to 40% of the dose-escalation patients had been treated with checkpoint inhibitors. Partial responses occurred in three dose-escalation patients, of whom one had hepatocellular carcinoma and two had cutaneous melanoma. The purpose of peripheral TCRbeta sequencing was to test whether ivuxolimab changed TCR sequence diversity and led to clonal T-cell expansion. The monotherapy dose-escalation portion (N ≈ 56 patients) of the phase I ivuxolimab trial is reported in the paper.

Genomic DNA was isolated from the sorted cells so that the TCRbeta CDR3 region could be sequenced. The immunoSEQ Assay was used for sequencing of TCRbeta CDR3 regions. Not all clones reach the TCRdb copy of this immuneACCESS table, which keeps in-frame sequences only. Checked studies attribute under half of the gap to unresolved V genes and leave the rest unexplained. Counted in this sample were tens of thousands of clones; about 86% of them appeared once. Around 0.6% of the sample is taken by the ten largest. CDR1 and CDR2 are drawn from the germline V gene: SGHRS, YFSETQ. For this chain, trimming is 0 bases at the V end and 4 bases at the J end, and the number of junction bases without a gene match is 7. The CDR3 goes from the cysteine to the phenylalanine over 15 residues. Here the CDR3 DNA is all that survives: 45 bases in frame from base 1. The investigation overall reported the following: After ivuxolimab, expanded clones were on average more numerous among CD8+ T cells than among CD4+ T cells. In partial responders in the 0.1-3.0 mg/kg groups, normalized peripheral clonal expansion was found to be among the lowest, especially among CD8+ T cells. Low levels of normalized T-cell clonal expansion were also shown by some nonresponding patients. The antigen specificity of the peripheral T cells that underwent clonal expansion was not determined. At doses of 0.1 to 3.0 mg/kg, clonal expansion of both CD4+ and CD8+ blood T cells was observed from baseline to week 6.

On this clone itself: Its antigen is still unknown. Nothing much larger sits one base from this clone, and base qualities are not available.

The trial excluded patients who had a history of autoimmune disease or were on systemic immunosuppression. Peripheral blood for TCR sequencing was drawn from every dose cohort at baseline, at cycle 4 day 1 and at cycle 7 day 1. The samples were taken from a phase I, first-in-human, multicenter, open-label dose-escalation trial of ivuxolimab. Adults with locally advanced or metastatic melanoma, renal cell, hepatocellular, or head and neck squamous cell carcinoma were enrolled in the trial. Before TCR sequencing, CD4+ T cells and CD8+ T cells from peripheral blood were sorted into separate populations.

This receptor chain uses TRBV5-1 and TRBJ2-7; TRBD1 matches 7 bases in the middle. Specimen: CD4+ or CD8+ T cells sorted from blood, collected in a trial of the OX40 agonist ivuxolimab. The receptor was isolated from an adult with an advanced solid tumor such as melanoma, head and neck, liver or kidney cancer. The nucleotide sequence is given as TGCGCCAGCAGCTTGGCCCCCGGGACAGAATACGAGCAGTACTTC. Its coded protein is CASSLAPGTEYEQYF.